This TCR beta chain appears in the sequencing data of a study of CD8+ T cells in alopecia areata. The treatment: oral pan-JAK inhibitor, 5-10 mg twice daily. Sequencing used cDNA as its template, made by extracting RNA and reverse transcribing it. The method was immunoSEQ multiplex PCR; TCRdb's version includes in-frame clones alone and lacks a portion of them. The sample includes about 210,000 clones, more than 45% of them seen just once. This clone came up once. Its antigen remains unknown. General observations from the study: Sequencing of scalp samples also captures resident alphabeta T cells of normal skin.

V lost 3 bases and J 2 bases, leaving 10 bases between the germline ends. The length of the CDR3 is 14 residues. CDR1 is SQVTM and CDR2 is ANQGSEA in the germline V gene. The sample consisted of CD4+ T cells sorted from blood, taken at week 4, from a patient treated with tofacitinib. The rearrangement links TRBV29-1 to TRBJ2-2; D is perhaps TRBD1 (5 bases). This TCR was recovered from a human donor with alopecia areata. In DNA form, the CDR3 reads TGCAGCGTTGAGACAGATATTAACACCGGGGAGCTGTTTTTT. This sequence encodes CSVETDINTGELFF.